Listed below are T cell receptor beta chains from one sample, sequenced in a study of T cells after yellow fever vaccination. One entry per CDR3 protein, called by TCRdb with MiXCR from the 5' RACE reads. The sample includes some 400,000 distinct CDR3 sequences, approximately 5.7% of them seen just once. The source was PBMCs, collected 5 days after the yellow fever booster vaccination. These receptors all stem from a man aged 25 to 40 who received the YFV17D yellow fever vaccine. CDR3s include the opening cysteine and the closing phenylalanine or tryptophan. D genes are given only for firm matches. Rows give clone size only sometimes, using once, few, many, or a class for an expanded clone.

cdr3_aa: CASSPLPRETQYF
cdr3_nt: TGTGCCAGCTCACCACTTCCGCGGGAGACCCAGTACTTC
j_call: TRBJ2-5
d_call: NA
clone_size: NA
v_call: TRBV18

cdr3_aa: CASSESESYEQYF
cdr3_nt: TGCGCCAGCAGTGAGAGTGAGAGCTACGAGCAGTACTTC
j_call: TRBJ2-7
d_call: NA
clone_size: NA
v_call: TRBV10-2

cdr3_aa: CASSLGATEAFF
cdr3_nt: TGTGCCAGCAGCTTGGGGGCAACGGAAGCTTTCTTT
j_call: TRBJ1-1
d_call: NA
clone_size: few
v_call: TRBV5-4

cdr3_aa: CASSFEGQGNQPQHF
cdr3_nt: TGTGCCAGCAGCTTCGAAGGTCAGGGCAATCAGCCCCAGCATTTT
j_call: TRBJ1-5
d_call: NA
clone_size: many
v_call: TRBV5-5

cdr3_aa: CASSVLDRGYGYTF
cdr3_nt: TGTGCCAGCAGTGTCCTGGACAGGGGCTATGGCTACACCTTC
j_call: TRBJ1-2
d_call: TRBD1
clone_size: many
v_call: TRBV12-3/TRBV12-4

cdr3_aa: CASSLDVRTDEQFF
cdr3_nt: TGCGCCAGCAGCTTGGACGTGAGGACGGATGAGCAGTTCTTC
j_call: TRBJ2-1
d_call: NA
clone_size: NA
v_call: TRBV5-1

cdr3_aa: CASSFKVGTGTDTQYF
cdr3_nt: TGTGCCAGCAGCTTCAAAGTCGGGACAGGGACAGATACGCAGTATTTT
j_call: TRBJ2-3
d_call: TRBD1
clone_size: few
v_call: TRBV5-4

cdr3_aa: CASSLGASGAKNIQYF
cdr3_nt: TGTGCCAGCAGCTTAGGGGCTAGCGGAGCCAAAAACATTCAGTACTTC
j_call: TRBJ2-4
d_call: TRBD2
clone_size: many
v_call: TRBV7-9

cdr3_aa: CSARGHRVGEQYF
cdr3_nt: TGCAGTGCTAGGGGCCACAGGGTGGGAGAGCAGTACTTC
j_call: TRBJ2-7
d_call: NA
clone_size: many
v_call: TRBV20-1

cdr3_aa: CASSFKGQHYEQYF
cdr3_nt: TGTGCCAGCAGCTTTAAGGGACAGCACTACGAGCAGTACTTC
j_call: TRBJ2-7
d_call: TRBD1
clone_size: many
v_call: TRBV7-2

cdr3_aa: CASSLAGRVHNEQFF
cdr3_nt: TGTGCCAGCAGCCTCGCCGGGAGGGTACACAATGAGCAGTTCTTC
j_call: TRBJ2-1
d_call: TRBD2
clone_size: few
v_call: TRBV7-2

cdr3_aa: CASSLFSNTGELFF
cdr3_nt: TGTGCCAGCAGCTTATTTAGTAACACCGGGGAGCTGTTTTTT
j_call: TRBJ2-2
d_call: NA
clone_size: many
v_call: TRBV7-9

cdr3_aa: CSAGPSVVELADTQYF
cdr3_nt: TGCAGTGCTGGGCCTTCGGTCGTGGAGCTGGCAGATACGCAGTATTTT
j_call: TRBJ2-3
d_call: NA
clone_size: many
v_call: TRBV20-1

cdr3_aa: CASTRETSGSTDTQYF
cdr3_nt: TGCGCCAGCACCCGGGAGACTAGCGGTTCCACAGATACGCAGTATTTT
j_call: TRBJ2-3
d_call: TRBD2
clone_size: NA
v_call: TRBV5-1

cdr3_aa: CASSLFPSGTNTGELFF
cdr3_nt: TGCGCCAGCAGCTTGTTCCCTAGCGGGACGAACACCGGGGAGCTGTTTTTT
j_call: TRBJ2-2
d_call: TRBD2
clone_size: NA
v_call: TRBV5-1

cdr3_aa: CASSFLSGTYEQYF
cdr3_nt: TGTGCCAGCAGTTTCCTTAGCGGGACCTACGAGCAGTACTTC
j_call: TRBJ2-7
d_call: TRBD2
clone_size: many
v_call: TRBV28

cdr3_aa: CSARPSGPYNEQFF
cdr3_nt: TGCAGTGCTAGACCTAGCGGGCCTTACAATGAGCAGTTCTTC
j_call: TRBJ2-1
d_call: TRBD2
clone_size: few
v_call: TRBV20-1

cdr3_aa: CASSMTGGSNEQYF
cdr3_nt: TGCGCCAGCAGCATGACAGGGGGCTCCAACGAGCAGTACTTC
j_call: TRBJ2-7
d_call: TRBD1
clone_size: NA
v_call: TRBV5-1

cdr3_aa: CASSPRTEGNIQYF
cdr3_nt: TGTGCCAGCTCACCAAGGACGGAGGGGAACATTCAGTACTTC
j_call: TRBJ2-4
d_call: NA
clone_size: NA
v_call: TRBV18

cdr3_aa: CASLGDQETQYF
cdr3_nt: TGTGCCAGCTTAGGGGACCAAGAGACCCAGTACTTC
j_call: TRBJ2-5
d_call: NA
clone_size: few
v_call: TRBV6-6

cdr3_aa: CASQTPGTKNEKLFF
cdr3_nt: TGTGCCAGCCAAACCCCCGGGACGAAAAATGAAAAACTGTTTTTT
j_call: TRBJ1-4
d_call: NA
clone_size: few
v_call: TRBV2

cdr3_aa: CATSAGSGSNEQFF
cdr3_nt: TGTGCCACCAGTGCTGGTAGCGGGAGCAATGAGCAGTTCTTC
j_call: TRBJ2-1
d_call: TRBD2
clone_size: few
v_call: TRBV24-1

cdr3_aa: CASRGDREGKNIQYF
cdr3_nt: TGTGCCAGCAGGGGGGACCGAGAGGGCAAAAACATTCAGTACTTC
j_call: TRBJ2-4
d_call: NA
clone_size: NA
v_call: TRBV27

cdr3_aa: CSARAHTYGELFF
cdr3_nt: TGCAGTGCTAGAGCACATACTTACGGGGAGCTGTTTTTT
j_call: TRBJ2-2
d_call: NA
clone_size: NA
v_call: TRBV20-1

cdr3_aa: CASSSGTGGAQYF
cdr3_nt: TGTGCCAGCAGTTCCGGGACAGGGGGCGCCCAGTACTTC
j_call: TRBJ2-7
d_call: TRBD1
clone_size: many
v_call: TRBV5-4

cdr3_aa: CSVPHDGVGYTF
cdr3_nt: TGCAGTGTTCCACACGACGGGGTTGGCTACACCTTC
j_call: TRBJ1-2
d_call: NA
clone_size: NA
v_call: TRBV20-1

cdr3_aa: CASTPSLATHYEQYF
cdr3_nt: TGTGCCAGCACCCCATCCCTAGCGACCCACTACGAGCAGTACTTC
j_call: TRBJ2-7
d_call: NA
clone_size: many
v_call: TRBV4-2

cdr3_aa: CAISEGLAGEGNSYNEQFF
cdr3_nt: TGTGCCATCAGTGAAGGACTAGCGGGAGAGGGAAACTCCTACAATGAGCAGTTCTTC
j_call: TRBJ2-1
d_call: TRBD2
clone_size: few
v_call: TRBV10-3

cdr3_aa: CASSLIWGDTQYF
cdr3_nt: TGTGCCAGCAGCCTGATTTGGGGGGATACGCAGTATTTT
j_call: TRBJ2-3
d_call: NA
clone_size: many
v_call: TRBV7-8

cdr3_aa: CASAEDGYNEQFF
cdr3_nt: TGCGCCAGCGCTGAGGACGGGTACAATGAGCAGTTCTTC
j_call: TRBJ2-1
d_call: NA
clone_size: many
v_call: TRBV5-1

cdr3_aa: CASSSGRELYSDEQFF
cdr3_nt: TGTGCCAGCAGTTCCGGTCGGGAGCTCTATTCGGATGAGCAGTTCTTC
j_call: TRBJ2-1
d_call: NA
clone_size: few
v_call: TRBV12-3/TRBV12-4

cdr3_aa: CSARMGGNPTSGRNAYNEQFF
cdr3_nt: TGCAGTGCTAGAATGGGCGGTAACCCGACTAGCGGCCGTAACGCCTACAATGAGCAGTTCTTC
j_call: TRBJ2-1
d_call: TRBD2
clone_size: few
v_call: TRBV20-1

cdr3_aa: CASKRYSTGELFF
cdr3_nt: TGTGCCAGCAAGAGATACTCCACCGGGGAGCTGTTTTTT
j_call: TRBJ2-2
d_call: NA
clone_size: NA
v_call: TRBV2

cdr3_aa: CASSPPEQNTDTQYF
cdr3_nt: TGTGCCAGCTCACCACCGGAACAAAACACAGATACGCAGTATTTT
j_call: TRBJ2-3
d_call: NA
clone_size: few
v_call: TRBV18

cdr3_aa: CASSFGSGRGTGELFF
cdr3_nt: TGCGCCAGCAGCTTTGGTTCGGGCAGGGGCACCGGGGAGCTGTTTTTT
j_call: TRBJ2-2
d_call: NA
clone_size: many
v_call: TRBV5-1

cdr3_aa: CASSRSGRAYDEQFF
cdr3_nt: TGTGCCAGCAGCCGGAGCGGGAGGGCCTATGATGAGCAGTTCTTC
j_call: TRBJ2-1
d_call: TRBD2
clone_size: NA
v_call: TRBV7-2

cdr3_aa: CASSIGLAGVREQFF
cdr3_nt: TGTGCCAGCAGTATAGGACTAGCGGGAGTACGTGAGCAGTTCTTC
j_call: TRBJ2-1
d_call: TRBD2
clone_size: few
v_call: TRBV6-4

cdr3_aa: CSGGHDSYNEQFF
cdr3_nt: TGCAGTGGTGGACATGACTCCTACAATGAGCAGTTCTTC
j_call: TRBJ2-1
d_call: NA
clone_size: many
v_call: TRBV20-1

cdr3_aa: CATIHLLYTDTQYF
cdr3_nt: TGTGCCACCATCCACCTCCTATACACAGATACGCAGTATTTT
j_call: TRBJ2-3
d_call: NA
clone_size: few
v_call: TRBV6-1

cdr3_aa: CASSQDRTSGSPYHNEQFF
cdr3_nt: TGTGCCAGCAGCCAAGATCGGACTAGCGGGAGCCCATACCACAATGAGCAGTTCTTC
j_call: TRBJ2-1
d_call: TRBD2
clone_size: many
v_call: TRBV4-2

cdr3_aa: CASSTNLHEQFF
cdr3_nt: TGTGCCAGCAGCACTAACCTACATGAGCAGTTCTTC
j_call: TRBJ2-1
d_call: NA
clone_size: NA
v_call: TRBV7-6

cdr3_aa: CASMREYQETQYF
cdr3_nt: TGTGCCAGCATGAGGGAATACCAAGAGACCCAGTACTTC
j_call: TRBJ2-5
d_call: NA
clone_size: NA
v_call: TRBV6-6

cdr3_aa: CASILPASGAGTGELFF
cdr3_nt: TGTGCCAGCATCCTCCCGGCTAGCGGTGCGGGCACCGGGGAGCTGTTTTTT
j_call: TRBJ2-2
d_call: TRBD2
clone_size: NA
v_call: TRBV28

cdr3_aa: CATMGENTGELFF
cdr3_nt: TGTGCCACAATGGGAGAGAACACCGGGGAGCTGTTTTTT
j_call: TRBJ2-2
d_call: NA
clone_size: many
v_call: TRBV6-1

cdr3_aa: CASSPMGEGYNQPQHF
cdr3_nt: TGTGCCAGCAGCCCAATGGGTGAGGGATACAATCAGCCCCAGCATTTT
j_call: TRBJ1-5
d_call: NA
clone_size: few
v_call: TRBV7-2

cdr3_aa: CSVRGTSTDTQYF
cdr3_nt: TGCAGCGTCCGGGGGACGAGCACAGATACGCAGTATTTT
j_call: TRBJ2-3
d_call: NA
clone_size: many
v_call: TRBV29-1

cdr3_aa: CASSLAGGFGELFF
cdr3_nt: TGTGCCAGCAGCTTAGCGGGGGGGTTCGGGGAGCTGTTTTTT
j_call: TRBJ2-2
d_call: TRBD2
clone_size: NA
v_call: TRBV7-2

cdr3_aa: CASRPGGAYEQYF
cdr3_nt: TGTGCCAGTAGACCCGGTGGGGCTTACGAGCAGTACTTC
j_call: TRBJ2-7
d_call: NA
clone_size: few
v_call: TRBV19